This TCR beta chain came from a study of cytotoxic CD8 clonotypes in ibrutinib-treated CLL. The repertoire was sequenced with immunoSEQ multiplex PCR; TCRdb's copy has only in-frame clones and lacks some. Counted here are some 290,000 clones, around four fifths occurring once; the ten biggest clones make up over 5.5%. General observations from the study: Public clonotypes, found uncommonly, either contracted or stayed stable on treatment.

As to this clone: Its antigen remains unknown.

CDR3 size: 15 residues. Germline values: CDR1 LNHDA, CDR2 SQIVND (reference sequence). With 5 bases clipped from V and 2 bases from J, the junction kept 6 bases outside the gene matches. The V and J genes are TRBV19 and TRBJ1-5; 7 bases fit TRBD1. The sample in question was PBMCs, obtained before ibrutinib treatment. This TCR came from a human donor with chronic lymphocytic leukemia. CDR3 amino acids: CASSARTGGNQPQHF. The CDR3 bases are TGTGCCAGTAGTGCAAGAACAGGGGGCAATCAGCCCCAGCATTTT.